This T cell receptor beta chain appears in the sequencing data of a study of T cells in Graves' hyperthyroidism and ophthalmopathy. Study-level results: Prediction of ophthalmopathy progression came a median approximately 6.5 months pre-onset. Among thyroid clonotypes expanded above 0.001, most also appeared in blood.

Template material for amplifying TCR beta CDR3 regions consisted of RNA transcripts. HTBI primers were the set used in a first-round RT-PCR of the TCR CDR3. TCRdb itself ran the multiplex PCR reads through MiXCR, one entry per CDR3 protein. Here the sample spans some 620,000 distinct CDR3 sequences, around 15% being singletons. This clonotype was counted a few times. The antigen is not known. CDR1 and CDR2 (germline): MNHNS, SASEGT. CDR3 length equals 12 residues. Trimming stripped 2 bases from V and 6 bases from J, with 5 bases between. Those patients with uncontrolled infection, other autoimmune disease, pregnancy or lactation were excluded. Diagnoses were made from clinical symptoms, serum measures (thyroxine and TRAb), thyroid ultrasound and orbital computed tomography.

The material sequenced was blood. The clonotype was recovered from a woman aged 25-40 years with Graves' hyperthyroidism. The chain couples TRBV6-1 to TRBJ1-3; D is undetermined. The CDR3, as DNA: TGTGCCAGCAGTGAACCCGTAAACACCATATATTTT. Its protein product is CASSEPVNTIYF.